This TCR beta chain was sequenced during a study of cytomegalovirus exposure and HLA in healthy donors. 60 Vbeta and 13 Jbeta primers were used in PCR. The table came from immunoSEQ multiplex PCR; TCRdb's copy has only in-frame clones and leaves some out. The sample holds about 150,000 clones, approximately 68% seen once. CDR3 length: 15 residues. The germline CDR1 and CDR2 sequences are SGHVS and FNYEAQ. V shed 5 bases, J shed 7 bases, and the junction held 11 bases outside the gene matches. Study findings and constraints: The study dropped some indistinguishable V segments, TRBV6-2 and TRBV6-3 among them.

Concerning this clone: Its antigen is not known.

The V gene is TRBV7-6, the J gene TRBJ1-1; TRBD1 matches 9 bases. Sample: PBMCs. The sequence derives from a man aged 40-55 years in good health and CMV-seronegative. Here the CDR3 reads CASSKGTGIYGEAFF. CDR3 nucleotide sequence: TGTGCCAGCAGCAAGGGGACAGGGATTTATGGTGAAGCTTTCTTT.